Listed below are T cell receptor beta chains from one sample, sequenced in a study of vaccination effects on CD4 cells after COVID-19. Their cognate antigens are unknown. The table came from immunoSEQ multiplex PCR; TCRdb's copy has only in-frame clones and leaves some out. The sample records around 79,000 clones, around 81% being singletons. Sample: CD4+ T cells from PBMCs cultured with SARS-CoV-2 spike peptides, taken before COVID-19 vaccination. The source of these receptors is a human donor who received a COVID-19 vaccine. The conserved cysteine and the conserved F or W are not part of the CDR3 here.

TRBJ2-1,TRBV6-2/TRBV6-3,ASSYSGGGNEQF
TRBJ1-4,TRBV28,ASTLRTGTNEKLF
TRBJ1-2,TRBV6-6,ASSYAGYT
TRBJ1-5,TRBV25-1,ASSSGNDQPQH
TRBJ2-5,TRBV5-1,ASSYLLADQETQY
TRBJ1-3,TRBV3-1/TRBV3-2,ASSYRQGKNTGNTIY
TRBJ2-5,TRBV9,ASSERITSGQETQY
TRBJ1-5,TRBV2,ASSDGQGGSNQPQH
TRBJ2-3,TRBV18,ASSPQLAGSEDTQY
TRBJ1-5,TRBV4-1,ASSQDRLGGVSNQPQH
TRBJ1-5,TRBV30,AWGPKGNQPQH
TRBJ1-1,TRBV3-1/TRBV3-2,ASSRYNTEAF
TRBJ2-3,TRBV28,ARVPTLKREDTDTQY
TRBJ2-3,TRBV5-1,ASSLPGLATTDTQY
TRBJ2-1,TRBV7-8,ASSSVGVTISGEQF
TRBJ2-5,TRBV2,ASSGTVTPQETQY